This is a list of T cell receptor beta chains from one sample in a study of shared clonotypes between healthy human individuals. Libraries were prepared by immunoSEQ multiplex PCR; TCRdb keeps only in-frame clonotypes and omits some of them. Here the sample spans roughly 890,000 clones, about 92% being singletons. Material for sequencing was naive CD8+ T cells sorted from blood. These receptor sequences come from a man aged 25 to 40 in good health. Each CDR3 is given with its conserved first and last residue. Each record gives: J gene, clone size, D gene, V gene, CDR3 DNA, CDR3 protein. D genes are given only for firm matches. Clone size is shown for a subset of rows, as once, few, many or a class of expanded clone.

TRBJ1-5 | . | . | TRBV2 | TGTGCCAGCAGAGCCTCCGGTGAAGGCAATCAGCCCCAGCATTTT | CASRASGEGNQPQHF
TRBJ2-1 | many | TRBD2 | TRBV13 | TGTGCCAGCAGTACAAACCAGGACACCGGGACTAGCGGGCCGCTCTCCTACAATGAGCAGTTCTTC | CASSTNQDTGTSGPLSYNEQFF
TRBJ2-7 | . | . | TRBV10-2 | TGCGCCAGCAGTTCATCGGGGGCCGAAAACTACGAGCAGTACTTC | CASSSSGAENYEQYF
TRBJ2-5 | . | . | TRBV10-3 | TGTGCCATCAGGTCGGGCCAAGAGACCCAGTACTTC | CAIRSGQETQYF
TRBJ2-1 | . | . | TRBV29-1 | TGCAGCGTTGAGGGGCTCAGAGAATGGGGCCAGTTCTTC | CSVEGLREWGQFF
TRBJ2-7 | . | TRBD2 | TRBV7-9 | TGTGCCAGCACCCCAAGCGGGAGGGTCCCCTACGAGCAGTACTTC | CASTPSGRVPYEQYF
TRBJ2-2 | . | . | TRBV29-1 | TGCAGCGTTGAGGAGGGGGCGCTCTCCGGGGAGCTGTTTTTT | CSVEEGALSGELFF
TRBJ2-7 | once | . | TRBV27 | TGTGCCAGCAGTTTGACAGGACTGAGCTCCTACGAGCAGTACTTC | CASSLTGLSSYEQYF
TRBJ2-7 | . | . | TRBV10-3 | TGTGCCATCAGTGATCGTATAAACTACGAGCAGTACTTC | CAISDRINYEQYF
TRBJ1-1 | . | . | TRBV2 | TGTGCCAGTTTGGGGAGGGCTGAAGCTTTCTTT | CASLGRAEAFF
TRBJ2-1 | . | . | TRBV28 | TGTGCCAGCAGTTTACCTAGCTATTCCCCCTCTCTTGGATCCCTCAATGAGCAGTTCTTC | CASSLPSYSPSLGSLNEQFF
TRBJ2-1 | . | . | TRBV30 | TGTGCCTGGAGACCCATAGGGCCTAACAATGAGCAGTTCTTC | CAWRPIGPNNEQFF
TRBJ2-2 | . | TRBD1 | TRBV5-1 | TGCGCCAGCAGCTGGCCCCGACAGGGGGGTGATGTCGGGGAGCTGTTTTTT | CASSWPRQGGDVGELFF
TRBJ2-7 | . | . | TRBV4-3 | TGCGCCAGCAGCCAAGAACTAGCCCAATCCTACGAGCAGTACTTC | CASSQELAQSYEQYF
TRBJ2-2 | . | . | TRBV2 | TGTGCCAGCCGAGGTCGCACCGGGGAGCTGTTTTTT | CASRGRTGELFF
TRBJ2-7 | . | TRBD2 | TRBV7-6 | TGTGCCAGCAGCCGAGAACTAGCGGGAGCCTCGGGCGAGCAGTACTTC | CASSRELAGASGEQYF
TRBJ2-1 | once | TRBD2 | TRBV14 | TGTGCCAGCAGCCAACCCGGGAGGGGAGGTGAGCAGTTCTTC | CASSQPGRGGEQFF
TRBJ2-1 | . | TRBD2 | TRBV7-6 | TGTGCCAGCAGCTTAGGGGCGGGACTAGCGGGGAATGAGCAGTTCTTC | CASSLGAGLAGNEQFF
TRBJ2-7 | . | . | TRBV27 | TGTGCCAGCAGTTTAACTGGGGGCCCTTACGAGCAGTACTTC | CASSLTGGPYEQYF
TRBJ2-7 | . | . | TRBV5-6 | TGTGCCAGCAGCTTGGTCGGGTCTACCGAGCAGTACTTC | CASSLVGSTEQYF
TRBJ2-7 | . | TRBD2 | TRBV6-5 | TGTGCCAGCAGTCTACTAGCGGGAGGGCTCTACGAGCAGTACTTC | CASSLLAGGLYEQYF
TRBJ1-1 | . | . | TRBV7-9 | TGTGCCAGCAGCCATTCCCGGGACGGGAAAACTATGAACACTGAAGCTTTCTTT | CASSHSRDGKTMNTEAFF
TRBJ1-4 | . | . | TRBV5-5 | TGTGCCAGCAGCACGGGATGGGGGAAGAATAATGAAAAACTGTTTTTT | CASSTGWGKNNEKLFF
TRBJ1-5 | . | . | TRBV4-1 | TGCGCCAGCAGCCAATTGGCAGATAGCAATCAGCCCCAGCATTTT | CASSQLADSNQPQHF
TRBJ2-2 | . | . | TRBV5-4 | TGTGCCAGCAGCCCTCGGCAGGGAGTTGCCGGGGAGCTGTTTTTT | CASSPRQGVAGELFF
TRBJ2-3 | . | . | TRBV27 | TGTGCCAGCAGTTTAAATCCGCACGGCAACACAGATACGCAGTATTTT | CASSLNPHGNTDTQYF
TRBJ2-3 | . | . | TRBV9 | TGTGCCAGCAGCGTAAGGGGTAATGAGGGCTCCGGCACTAGCACAGATACGCAGTATTTT | CASSVRGNEGSGTSTDTQYF
TRBJ1-2 | once | . | TRBV4-1 | TGCGCCAGCAGCCAAGAGGACAGCCCTTATTTTCGTTACACCTTC | CASSQEDSPYFRYTF
TRBJ2-1 | . | . | TRBV27 | TGTGCCAGCGGTGGCGCGGGCTCCTACAATGAGCAGTTCTTC | CASGGAGSYNEQFF
TRBJ2-5 | . | . | TRBV27 | TGTGCCAGCAGTTTACAGGGTGGCTTTGGAGAGACCCAGTACTTC | CASSLQGGFGETQYF
TRBJ1-1 | . | . | TRBV27 | TGTGCCAGCAGCCGGTCTTCGTTGGCAGGGCCCAAGAACACTGAAGCTTTCTTT | CASSRSSLAGPKNTEAFF
TRBJ2-7 | once | . | TRBV2 | TGTGCCAGCAGCGGGATACAGTCCAAGTCTTACGAGCAGTACTTC | CASSGIQSKSYEQYF
TRBJ2-1 | . | . | TRBV7-3 | TGTGCCAGCAGCTTAGGCGGTGGGTATCCGTCCTACAATGAGCAGTTCTTC | CASSLGGGYPSYNEQFF
TRBJ2-1 | . | . | TRBV7-2 | TGTGCCAGCAGCTTACCCTTGGGGTACAATGAGCAGTTCTTC | CASSLPLGYNEQFF
TRBJ2-3 | . | . | TRBV5-1 | TGCGCCAGCAGCCGTAGGATGGACCCCTTCACAGATACGCAGTATTTT | CASSRRMDPFTDTQYF
TRBJ2-7 | . | . | TRBV6-5 | TGTGCCAGCAGTTACAAGAACGGAGGACTTGCCTACGAGCAGTACTTC | CASSYKNGGLAYEQYF
TRBJ2-2 | . | . | TRBV7-7 | TGTGCTAGCAGCTTTACGACAGAATGGACCGGGGAGCTGTTTTTT | CASSFTTEWTGELFF
TRBJ2-5 | once | TRBD2 | TRBV14 | TGTGCCAGCAGCCCTGGGACTAGCGGATTCCAAGAGACCCAGTACTTC | CASSPGTSGFQETQYF
TRBJ1-1 | . | . | TRBV7-6 | TGTGCCAGCAGCTTAGGTACAATCCCGAACACTGAAGCTTTCTTT | CASSLGTIPNTEAFF
TRBJ2-7 | . | . | TRBV9 | TGTGCCAGCAGCGTAGGAGCGGGTGTGGGTCTAAGCTCCTACGAGCAGTACTTC | CASSVGAGVGLSSYEQYF
TRBJ2-3 | . | TRBD1 | TRBV6-6 | TGTGCCAGCAGTATTCGAGGGCAGGGGGACACAGATACGCAGTATTTT | CASSIRGQGDTDTQYF
TRBJ2-7 | . | TRBD2 | TRBV2 | TGTGCCAGCAGTGTAGGGAGCGGGAGCTCCTACGAGCAGTACTTC | CASSVGSGSSYEQYF
TRBJ2-2 | few | TRBD1 | TRBV7-9 | TGTGCCAGCAGACAGGGGGCCGGGGAGCTGTTTTTT | CASRQGAGELFF
TRBJ2-7 | . | . | TRBV7-8 | TGTGCCAGCAGCTTCGGGGACCCCCAACAGCCATACGAGCAGTACTTC | CASSFGDPQQPYEQYF
TRBJ2-1 | . | . | TRBV29-1 | TGCAGCGTGGGCGACTTAGGGTACTCCAATGAGCAGTTCTTC | CSVGDLGYSNEQFF
TRBJ2-7 | . | TRBD2 | TRBV7-9 | TGTGCCAGCAGCCAGCCGAGGGGGACTAGCGGGCCCTACGAGCAGTACTTC | CASSQPRGTSGPYEQYF
TRBJ2-7 | . | . | TRBV7-8 | TGTGCCAGCAGCTTCGGGGCGGTTATCGAGCAGTACTTC | CASSFGAVIEQYF
TRBJ1-1 | . | TRBD1 | TRBV9 | TGTGCCAGCAGTGACGCCGAAACACTAGGACAGGGCTGGACTGAAGCTTTCTTT | CASSDAETLGQGWTEAFF
TRBJ2-7 | . | TRBD1 | TRBV28 | TGTGCCAGCCCCCCGACAGGGAACTACGAGCAGTACTTC | CASPPTGNYEQYF
TRBJ2-5 | . | . | TRBV4-1 | TGCGCCAGCAGCCAAGAGGCTGGGGTGGAGACCCAGTACTTC | CASSQEAGVETQYF
TRBJ2-1 | . | TRBD2 | TRBV28 | TGTGCCAGCAAACAAGCGGGAGGGCCGGAGGAGCAGTTCTTC | CASKQAGGPEEQFF
TRBJ2-3 | . | . | TRBV9 | TGTGCCAGCAGCGTAGATCGGGGGGCAAACACAGATACGCAGTATTTT | CASSVDRGANTDTQYF
TRBJ2-5 | . | TRBD1 | TRBV28 | TGTGCCAGCAGTTACAGGGGGGCTCGAGAGACCCAGTACTTC | CASSYRGARETQYF
TRBJ1-1 | once | . | TRBV6-1 | TGTGCCAGCAGTGAGAGGCAGTTCATGAACACTGAAGCTTTCTTT | CASSERQFMNTEAFF
TRBJ2-1 | . | . | TRBV20-1 | TGCAGTGCTAGAAAGGGCCATGAGCAGTTCTTC | CSARKGHEQFF
TRBJ2-7 | once | TRBD2 | TRBV19 | TGTGCCAGCCGACTAGCGGGAGGGAGTGAGCAGTACTTC | CASRLAGGSEQYF
TRBJ2-7 | . | . | TRBV6-4 | TGTGCCAGCAGTGACTCGGCAGGGGAGCAGTACTTC | CASSDSAGEQYF